Sequencing of this TCR beta chain was carried out in a study of CD8+ T cells in alopecia areata. Study context: Treatment comprised oral tofacitinib, 5 to 10 mg twice daily, in treated patients. Broader study findings: Clonality in lesional scalp, especially alopecia totalis/universalis, exceeded that of normal scalp.

Trimming stripped 2 bases from V and 1 base from J, with 5 bases between. The CDR3 has 14 residues. Germline CDR1 and CDR2: MNHEY and SVGAGI. With regard to this clone: Its specificity is unknown.

Alopecia areata patients provided lesional scalp punch biopsies and peripheral blood, both collected for the study. Sequencing used cDNA as its template, made by extracting RNA and reverse transcribing it. Only in-frame clones appear in the TCRdb table, and some are missing; sequencing was by immunoSEQ multiplex PCR. The sample contains about 130,000 clones, 45% to 50% of which appear only once. This sample comprised CD8+ T cells sorted from blood, obtained at week 0. V usage is TRBV6-5 and J usage is TRBJ2-2; the D is unclear. This clonotype was obtained from a human donor with alopecia areata. CDR3 residues: CASSYTGNTGELFF. CDR3 sequence (DNA): TGTGCCAGCAGTTACACGGGGAACACCGGGGAGCTGTTTTTT.